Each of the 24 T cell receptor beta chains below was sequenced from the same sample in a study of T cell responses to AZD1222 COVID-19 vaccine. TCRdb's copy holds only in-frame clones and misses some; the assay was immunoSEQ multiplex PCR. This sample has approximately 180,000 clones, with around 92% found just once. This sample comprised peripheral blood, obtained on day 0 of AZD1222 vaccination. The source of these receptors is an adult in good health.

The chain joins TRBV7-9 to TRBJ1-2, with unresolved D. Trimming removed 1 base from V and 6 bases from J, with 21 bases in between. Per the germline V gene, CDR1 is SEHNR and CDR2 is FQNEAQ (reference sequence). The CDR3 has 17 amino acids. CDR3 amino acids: CASSLGALIDRTNGYTF. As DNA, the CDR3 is TGTGCCAGCAGCTTAGGCGCTCTAATTGATAGAACCAATGGCTACACCTTC.

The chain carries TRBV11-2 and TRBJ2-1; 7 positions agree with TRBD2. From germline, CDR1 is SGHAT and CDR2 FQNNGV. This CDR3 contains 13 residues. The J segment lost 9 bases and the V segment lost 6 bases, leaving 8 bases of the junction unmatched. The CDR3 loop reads CASSNYGGSEQFF. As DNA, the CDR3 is TGTGCCAGCAGTAACTACGGGGGGTCTGAGCAGTTCTTC.

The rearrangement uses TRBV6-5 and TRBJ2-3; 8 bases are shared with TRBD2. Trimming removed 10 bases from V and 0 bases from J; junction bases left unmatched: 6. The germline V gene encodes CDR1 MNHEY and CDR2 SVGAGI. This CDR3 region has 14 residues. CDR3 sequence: CATLSGTSTDTQYF. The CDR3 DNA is TGTGCCACCCTTAGCGGGACTAGCACAGATACGCAGTATTTT.

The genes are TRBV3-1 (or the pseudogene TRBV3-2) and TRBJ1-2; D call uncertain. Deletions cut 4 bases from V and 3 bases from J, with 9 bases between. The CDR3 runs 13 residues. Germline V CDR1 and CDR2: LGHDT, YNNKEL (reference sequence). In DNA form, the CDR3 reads TGTGCCAGCAGCCCCCGCCGAGACTATGGCTACACCTTC. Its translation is CASSPRRDYGYTF.

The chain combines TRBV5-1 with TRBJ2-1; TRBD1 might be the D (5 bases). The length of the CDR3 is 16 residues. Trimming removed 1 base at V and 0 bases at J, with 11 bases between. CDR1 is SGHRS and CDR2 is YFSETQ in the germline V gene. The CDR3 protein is CASSLNQGLSYNEQFF. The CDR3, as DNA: TGCGCCAGCAGCTTGAATCAGGGCCTCTCCTACAATGAGCAGTTCTTC.

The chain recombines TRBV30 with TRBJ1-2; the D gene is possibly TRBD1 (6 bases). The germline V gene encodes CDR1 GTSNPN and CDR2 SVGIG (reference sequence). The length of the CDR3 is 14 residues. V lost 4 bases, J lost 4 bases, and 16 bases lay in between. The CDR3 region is CAWMRGGEGYGYTF. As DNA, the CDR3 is TGTGCCTGGATGAGGGGGGGAGAAGGCTATGGCTACACCTTC.

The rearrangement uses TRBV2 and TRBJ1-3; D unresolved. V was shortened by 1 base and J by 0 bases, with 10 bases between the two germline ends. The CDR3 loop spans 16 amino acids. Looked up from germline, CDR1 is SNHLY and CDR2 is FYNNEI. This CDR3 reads CASSEGRPNSGNTIYF. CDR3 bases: TGTGCCAGCAGTGAAGGACGGCCAAACTCTGGAAACACCATATATTTT.

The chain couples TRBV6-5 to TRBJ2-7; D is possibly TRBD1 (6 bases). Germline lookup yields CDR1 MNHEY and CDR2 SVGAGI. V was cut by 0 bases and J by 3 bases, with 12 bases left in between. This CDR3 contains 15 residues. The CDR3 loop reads CASSYSSGALYEQYV. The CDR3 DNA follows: TGTGCCAGCAGTTACTCATCAGGGGCCCTCTACGAGCAGTACGTC.

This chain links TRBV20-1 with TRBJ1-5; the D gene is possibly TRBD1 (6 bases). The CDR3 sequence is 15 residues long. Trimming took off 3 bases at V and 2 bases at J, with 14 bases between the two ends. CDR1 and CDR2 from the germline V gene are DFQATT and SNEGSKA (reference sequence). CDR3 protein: CSASNGRGGNQPQHF. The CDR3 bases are TGCAGTGCTAGTAACGGCAGGGGTGGCAATCAGCCCCAGCATTTT.

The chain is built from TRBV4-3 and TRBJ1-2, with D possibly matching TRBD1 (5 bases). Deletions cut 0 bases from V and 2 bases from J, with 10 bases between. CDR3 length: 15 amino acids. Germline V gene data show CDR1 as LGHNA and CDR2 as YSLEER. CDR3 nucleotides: TGCGCCAGCAGCCAAGATAGGGGAGACAACTATGGCTACACCTTC. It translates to CASSQDRGDNYGYTF.

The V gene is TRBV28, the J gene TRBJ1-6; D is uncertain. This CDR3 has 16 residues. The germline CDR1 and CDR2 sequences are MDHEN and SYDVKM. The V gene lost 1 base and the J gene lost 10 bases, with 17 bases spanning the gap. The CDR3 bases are TGTGCCAGCAGTTTATTTTTACAGATGGTTAAGTCACCCCTCCACTTT. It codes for CASSLFLQMVKSPLHF.

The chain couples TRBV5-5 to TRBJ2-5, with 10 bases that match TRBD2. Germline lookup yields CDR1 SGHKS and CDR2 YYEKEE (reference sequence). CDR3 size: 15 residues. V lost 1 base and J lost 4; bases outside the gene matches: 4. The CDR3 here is CASSLPGLASETQYF. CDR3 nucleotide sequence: TGTGCCAGCAGCTTGCCGGGACTAGCGTCAGAGACCCAGTACTTC.

The CDR3 reads CASSEGGGQYYGYTF. Here the CDR3 DNA reads TGTGCCAGCAGTGAAGGGGGGGGACAGTACTATGGCTACACCTTC. The chain recombines TRBV6-1 with TRBJ1-2; the match to TRBD1 covers 7 bases. Germline V lookup: CDR1 MNHNS, CDR2 SASEGT. This CDR3 contains 15 residues. V gave up 1 base and J gave up 3 bases; unmatched junction bases: 5.

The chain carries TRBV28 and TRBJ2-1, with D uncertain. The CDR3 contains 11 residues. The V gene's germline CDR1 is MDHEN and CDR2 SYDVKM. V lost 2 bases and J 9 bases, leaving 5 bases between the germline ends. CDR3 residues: CASSLLGEQFF. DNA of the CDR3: TGTGCCAGCAGTTTACTCGGTGAGCAGTTCTTC.

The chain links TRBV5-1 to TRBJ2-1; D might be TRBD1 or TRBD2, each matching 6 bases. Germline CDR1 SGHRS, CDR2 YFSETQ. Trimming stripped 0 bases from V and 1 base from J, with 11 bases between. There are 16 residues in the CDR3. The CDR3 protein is CASSLVGGESYNEQFF. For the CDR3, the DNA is TGCGCCAGCAGCTTGGTGGGGGGCGAGTCCTACAATGAGCAGTTCTTC.

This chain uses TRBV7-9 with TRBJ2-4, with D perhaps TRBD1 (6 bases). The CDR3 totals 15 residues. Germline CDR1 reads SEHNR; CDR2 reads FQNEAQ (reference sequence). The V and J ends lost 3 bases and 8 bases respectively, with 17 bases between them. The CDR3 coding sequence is TGTGCCAGCAGCTTGGTTTCGCGTCCAGGGGACATTCAGTACTTC. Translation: CASSLVSRPGDIQYF. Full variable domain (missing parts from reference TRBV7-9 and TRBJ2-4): DTGVSQNPRHKITKRGQNVTFRCDPISEHNRLYWYRQTLGQGPEFLTYFQNEAQLEKSRLLSDRFSAERPKGSFSTLEIQRTEQGDSAMYLCASSLVSRPGDIQYFGAGTRLSVL.

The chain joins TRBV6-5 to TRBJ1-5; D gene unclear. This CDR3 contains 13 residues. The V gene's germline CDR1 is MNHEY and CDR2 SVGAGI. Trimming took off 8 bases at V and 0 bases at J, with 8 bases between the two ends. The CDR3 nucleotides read TGTGCCAGCTCCTCGAATAGCAATCAGCCCCAGCATTTT. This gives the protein CASSSNSNQPQHF.

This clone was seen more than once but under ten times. The CDR3: CAISESGQAYEQYF. The CDR3 nucleotides read TGTGCCATCAGTGAGTCCGGACAGGCCTACGAGCAGTACTTC. The chain has TRBV10-3 and TRBJ2-7; 7 nucleotides match TRBD1. CDR1 and CDR2 from the germline V gene are ENHRY and SYGVKD. This CDR3 has 14 amino acids. After removal of 0 bases from V and 2 bases from J, the junction contained 1 base not matched to a gene.

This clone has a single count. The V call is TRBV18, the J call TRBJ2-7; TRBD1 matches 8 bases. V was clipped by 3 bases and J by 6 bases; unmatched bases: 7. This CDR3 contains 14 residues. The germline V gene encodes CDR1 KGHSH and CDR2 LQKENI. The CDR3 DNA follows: TGTGCCAGCTCACCCCTGGACAGGGCATCCGAGCAGTACTTC. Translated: CASSPLDRASEQYF.

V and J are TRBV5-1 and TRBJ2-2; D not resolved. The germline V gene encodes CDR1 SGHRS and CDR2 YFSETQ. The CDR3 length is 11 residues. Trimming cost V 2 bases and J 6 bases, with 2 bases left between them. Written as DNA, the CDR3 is TGCGCCAGCAGCTTTCCCGGGGAGCTGTTTTTT. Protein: CASSFPGELFF.

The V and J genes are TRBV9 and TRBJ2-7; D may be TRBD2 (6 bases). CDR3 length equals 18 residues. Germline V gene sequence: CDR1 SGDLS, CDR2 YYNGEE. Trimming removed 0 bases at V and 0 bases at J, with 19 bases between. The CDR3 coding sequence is TGTGCCAGCAGCGTAGGGGCACTAGCTGACCCCAGCTCCTACGAGCAGTACTTC. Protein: CASSVGALADPSSYEQYF.

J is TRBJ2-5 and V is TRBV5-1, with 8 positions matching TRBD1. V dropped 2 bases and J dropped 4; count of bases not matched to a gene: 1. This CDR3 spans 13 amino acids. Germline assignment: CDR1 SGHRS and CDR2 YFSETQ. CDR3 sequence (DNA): TGCGCCAGCAGCTTCGGACAGGGAGAGACCCAGTACTTC. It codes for CASSFGQGETQYF. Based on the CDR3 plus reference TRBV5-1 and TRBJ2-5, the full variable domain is KAGVTQTPRYLIKTRGQQVTLSCSPISGHRSVSWYQQTPGQGLQFLFEYFSETQRNKGNFPGRFSGRQFSNSRSEMNVSTLELGDSALYLCASSFGQGETQYFGPGTRLLVL.

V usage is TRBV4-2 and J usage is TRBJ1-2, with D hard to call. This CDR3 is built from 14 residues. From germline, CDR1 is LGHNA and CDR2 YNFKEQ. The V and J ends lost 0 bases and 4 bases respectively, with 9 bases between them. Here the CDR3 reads CASSQEEGSYGYTF. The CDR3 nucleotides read TGTGCCAGCAGCCAAGAGGAGGGATCCTATGGCTACACCTTC.

The CDR3: CAISSQSQGGGDTQYF. CDR3 sequence (DNA): TGTGCCATCAGTTCCCAGTCACAAGGGGGAGGAGATACGCAGTATTTT. The V call is TRBV10-3, the J call TRBJ2-3; D is possibly TRBD1 or TRBD2 (6 bases each). The CDR3 runs 16 residues. The germline gives CDR1 ENHRY, CDR2 SYGVKD. V dropped 5 bases and J dropped 5 bases, with 20 bases sitting between them.